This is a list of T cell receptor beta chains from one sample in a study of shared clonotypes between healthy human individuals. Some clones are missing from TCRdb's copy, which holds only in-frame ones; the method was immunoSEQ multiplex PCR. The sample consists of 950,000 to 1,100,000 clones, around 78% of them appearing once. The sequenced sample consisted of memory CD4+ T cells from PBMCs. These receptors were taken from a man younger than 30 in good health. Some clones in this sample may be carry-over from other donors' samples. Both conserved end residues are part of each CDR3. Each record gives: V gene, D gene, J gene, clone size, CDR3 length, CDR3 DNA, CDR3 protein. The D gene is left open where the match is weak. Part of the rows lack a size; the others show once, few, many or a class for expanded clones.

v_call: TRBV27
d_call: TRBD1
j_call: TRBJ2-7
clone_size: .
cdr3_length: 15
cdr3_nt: TGTGCCAGCAGTTTAACAGGGGTCAGCTCCTACGAGCAGTACTTC
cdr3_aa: CASSLTGVSSYEQYF

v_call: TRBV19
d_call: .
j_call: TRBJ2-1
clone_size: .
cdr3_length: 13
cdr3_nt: TGTGCCAGTACCCCGGGGTCCTACAATGAGCAGTTCTTC
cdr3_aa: CASTPGSYNEQFF

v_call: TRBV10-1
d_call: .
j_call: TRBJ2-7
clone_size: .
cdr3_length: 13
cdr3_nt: TGCGCCACCGTTAAGGAAAGTGTCCACGAGCAGTACTTC
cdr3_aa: CATVKESVHEQYF

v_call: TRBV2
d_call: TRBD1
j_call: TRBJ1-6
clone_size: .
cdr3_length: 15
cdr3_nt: TGTGCCAGGGCGACAGGGCCGCAAGATAATTCACCCCTCCACTTT
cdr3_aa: CARATGPQDNSPLHF

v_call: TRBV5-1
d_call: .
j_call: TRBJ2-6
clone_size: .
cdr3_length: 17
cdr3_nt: TGCGCCAGCAGCTTGGAAGTTTTGCCCTCTGGGGCCAACGTCCTGACTTTC
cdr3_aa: CASSLEVLPSGANVLTF

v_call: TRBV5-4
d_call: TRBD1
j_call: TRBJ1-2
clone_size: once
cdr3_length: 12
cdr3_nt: TGTGCCAGCAGCATGACGACAGGGGGCTACACCTTC
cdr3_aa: CASSMTTGGYTF

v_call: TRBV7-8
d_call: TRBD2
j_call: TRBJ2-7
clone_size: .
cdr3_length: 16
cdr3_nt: TGTGCCAGCAGCCCCTACCGGATAGCGGGACCCTACGAGCAGTACTTC
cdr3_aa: CASSPYRIAGPYEQYF

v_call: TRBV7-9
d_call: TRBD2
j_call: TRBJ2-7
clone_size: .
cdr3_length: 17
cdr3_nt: TGTGCCAGCAGCTTAGTGGCGGCTAGCGGGAGCCATTACGAGCAGTACTTC
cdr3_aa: CASSLVAASGSHYEQYF

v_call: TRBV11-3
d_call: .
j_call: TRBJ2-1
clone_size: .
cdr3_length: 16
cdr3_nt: TGTGCCAGCAGTCCAAGGACAGGGAGGGCTCACAATGAGCAGTTCTTC
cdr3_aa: CASSPRTGRAHNEQFF

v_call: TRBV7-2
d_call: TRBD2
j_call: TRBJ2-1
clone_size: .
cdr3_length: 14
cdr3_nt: TGTGCCAGCAGTCGGGAGGGCCCCTACAATGAGCAGTTCTTC
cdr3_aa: CASSREGPYNEQFF

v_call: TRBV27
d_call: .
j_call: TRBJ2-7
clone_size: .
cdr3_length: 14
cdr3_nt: TGTGCCAGCAGTTTTTTTGATACAGGTGCCGAGCAGTACTTC
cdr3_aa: CASSFFDTGAEQYF

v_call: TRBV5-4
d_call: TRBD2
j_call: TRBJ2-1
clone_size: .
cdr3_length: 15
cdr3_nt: TGTGCCAGCAGCTTCACTAGCGGGAGTTACAATGAGCAGTTCTTC
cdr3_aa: CASSFTSGSYNEQFF

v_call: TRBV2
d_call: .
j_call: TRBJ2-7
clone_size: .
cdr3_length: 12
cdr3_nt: TGTGCCAGCAGGATTGACAGGAACGAGCAGTACTTC
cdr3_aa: CASRIDRNEQYF

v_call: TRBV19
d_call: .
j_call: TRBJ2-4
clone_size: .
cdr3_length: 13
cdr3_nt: TGTGCCAGCGGCCCAGGTTGGAGAAACATTCAGTACTTC
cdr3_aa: CASGPGWRNIQYF

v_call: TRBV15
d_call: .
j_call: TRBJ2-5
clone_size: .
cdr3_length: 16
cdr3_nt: TGTGCCACCAGCAGAACGGCTAGCGAGACTCAAGAGACCCAGTACTTC
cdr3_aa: CATSRTASETQETQYF

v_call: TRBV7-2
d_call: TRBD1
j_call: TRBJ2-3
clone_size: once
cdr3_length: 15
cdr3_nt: TGTGCCAGCAGCTCTGACCGACAGGGCCCAGATACGCAGTATTTT
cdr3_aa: CASSSDRQGPDTQYF

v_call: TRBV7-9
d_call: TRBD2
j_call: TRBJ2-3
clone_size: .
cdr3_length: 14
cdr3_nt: TGTGCCAGCAGCTTACGGGGGGTCACAGATACGCAGTATTTT
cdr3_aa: CASSLRGVTDTQYF

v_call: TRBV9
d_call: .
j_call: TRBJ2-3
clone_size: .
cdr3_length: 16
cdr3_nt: TGTGCCAGCAGCGACGGACGTTTGCCCTACACAGATACGCAGTATTTT
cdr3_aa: CASSDGRLPYTDTQYF

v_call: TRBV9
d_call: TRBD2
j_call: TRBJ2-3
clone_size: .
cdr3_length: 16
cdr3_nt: TGTGCCAGCAGCGAGCGGGGGCAGGGATTCACAGATACGCAGTATTTT
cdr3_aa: CASSERGQGFTDTQYF

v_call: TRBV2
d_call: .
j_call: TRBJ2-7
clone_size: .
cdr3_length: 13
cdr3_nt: TGTGCCAGCAAATTGAGGGGCTCCTACGAGCAGTACTTC
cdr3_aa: CASKLRGSYEQYF

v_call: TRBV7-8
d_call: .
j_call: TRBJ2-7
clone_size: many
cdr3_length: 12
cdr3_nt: TGTGCCAGCAGCTCCGGACCCTACGAGCAGTACTTC
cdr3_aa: CASSSGPYEQYF

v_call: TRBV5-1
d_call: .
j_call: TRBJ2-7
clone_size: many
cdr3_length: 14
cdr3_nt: TGCGCCAGCCGCGGGGACGCAGGCCGCTACGAGCAGTACTTC
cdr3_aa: CASRGDAGRYEQYF

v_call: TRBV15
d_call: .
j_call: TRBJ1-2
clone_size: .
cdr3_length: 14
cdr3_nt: TGTGCCACCAGCAGACCGGGATTTAACTATGGCTACACCTTC
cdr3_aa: CATSRPGFNYGYTF

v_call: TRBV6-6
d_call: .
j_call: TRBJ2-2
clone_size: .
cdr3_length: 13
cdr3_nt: TGTGCCAGCCAACTAGATACGTCCGGGGAGCTGTTTTTT
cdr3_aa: CASQLDTSGELFF

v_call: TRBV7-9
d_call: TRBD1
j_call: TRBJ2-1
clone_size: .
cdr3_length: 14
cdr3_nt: TGTGCCAGCAGCTTTGACAGGGGTATCAATGAGCAGTTCTTC
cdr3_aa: CASSFDRGINEQFF

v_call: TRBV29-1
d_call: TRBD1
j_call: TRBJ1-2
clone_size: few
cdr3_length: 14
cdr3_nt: TGCAGCGTTGAAGGAACAGGGGGAATACAGGGCTACACCTTC
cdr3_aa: CSVEGTGGIQGYTF

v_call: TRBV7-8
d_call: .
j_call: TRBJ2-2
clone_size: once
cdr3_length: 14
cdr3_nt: TGTGCCAGCAGCTTAGGGGGGGACACCGGGGAGCTGTTTTTT
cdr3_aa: CASSLGGDTGELFF

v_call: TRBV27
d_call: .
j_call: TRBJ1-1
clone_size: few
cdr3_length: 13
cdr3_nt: TGTGCCAGCAGTCTACAGGGAAGAACTGAAGCTTTCTTT
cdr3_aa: CASSLQGRTEAFF